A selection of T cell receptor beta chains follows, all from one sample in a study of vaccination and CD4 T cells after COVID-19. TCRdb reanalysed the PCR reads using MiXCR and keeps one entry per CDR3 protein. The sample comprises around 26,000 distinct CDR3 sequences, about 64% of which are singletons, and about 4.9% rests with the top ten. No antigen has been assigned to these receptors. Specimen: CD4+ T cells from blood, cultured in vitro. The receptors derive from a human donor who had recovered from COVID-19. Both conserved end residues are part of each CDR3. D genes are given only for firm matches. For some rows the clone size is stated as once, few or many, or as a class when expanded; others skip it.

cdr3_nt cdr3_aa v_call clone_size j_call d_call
TGTGCCAGCAGTGCCCTGGGGGGATTTAGGAGCAATCAGCCCCAGCATTTT CASSALGGFRSNQPQHF TRBV2 . TRBJ1-5 .
TGCAGTGCTAGCGGGGGACCGCTCCCCACAGATACGCAGTATTTT CSASGGPLPTDTQYF TRBV20-1 . TRBJ2-3 .
TGTGCCACCAGTGACGACGGGGGGCCCTATGGCTACACCTTC CATSDDGGPYGYTF TRBV24-1 few TRBJ1-2 .
TGTGCCTGGAGGGTAGGGCTCACAGATACGCAGTATTTT CAWRVGLTDTQYF TRBV30 . TRBJ2-3 .
TGTGCCAGCAGCAAAAGTGAGGTCGGAGCGGGAGGGAACGACGAGCAGTACTTC CASSKSEVGAGGNDEQYF TRBV21-1 few TRBJ2-7 .
TGTGCCAGCAGTTACGATCCGGATGCAAACTATGGCTACACCTTC CASSYDPDANYGYTF TRBV6-5 few TRBJ1-2 .
TGTGCCACCAGTGATTTGTACAGCTATGGCTACACCTTC CATSDLYSYGYTF TRBV24-1 . TRBJ1-2 .
TGTGCCAGCACAACCGACAGGGGCGCAGAGACCCAGTACTTC CASTTDRGAETQYF TRBV12-3/TRBV12-4 few TRBJ2-5 TRBD1
TGTGCCAGCAGCTTAGTGGGTCGGGACAGGGTGGACAATGAGCAGTTCTTC CASSLVGRDRVDNEQFF TRBV7-9 . TRBJ2-1 TRBD1
TGTGCCAGCAGTGTCAGTCTTGAAGCTTTCTTT CASSVSLEAFF TRBV2 . TRBJ1-1 .
TGCAGTGCCAGGACTAGCGGGAGGTTAGAGACCCAGTACTTC CSARTSGRLETQYF TRBV20-1 . TRBJ2-5 TRBD2
TGTGCCATCAGTGTGACAGGGGGTGGCTATGGCTACACCTTC CAISVTGGGYGYTF TRBV10-3 . TRBJ1-2 TRBD1
TGTGCCAGCAGTTTGGAGTTTTACTCACCCCTCCACTTT CASSLEFYSPLHF TRBV28 . TRBJ1-6 .
TGTGCCAGCAGCTATAGCGGGAGGGCCTTAGATACGCAGTATTTT CASSYSGRALDTQYF TRBV7-2 . TRBJ2-3 TRBD2
TGCAGTGCTAGGGGGGGGAACGGGCGGACCAATGAAAAACTGTTTTTT CSARGGNGRTNEKLFF TRBV20-1 . TRBJ1-4 .
TGTGCCAGCAGTCCGGGCGCGGCGACCGGGGCAGGGGGTCGACTGGCTTGGAACGAGCAGTACTTC CASSPGAATGAGGRLAWNEQYF TRBV6-2/TRBV6-3 . TRBJ2-7 TRBD1
TGTGCCAGCAGTTTAGGGTCCTGGTTTGGGGATAGCAATCAGCCCCAGCATTTT CASSLGSWFGDSNQPQHF TRBV12-3/TRBV12-4 . TRBJ1-5 .
TGTGCCAGCACCCCCGGGACAGGGATAAATGAGCAGTTCTTC CASTPGTGINEQFF TRBV27 few TRBJ2-1 TRBD1
TGTGCCAGCAGCCTACCGACGAGCGGGAGAGGCAATGAGCAGTTCTTC CASSLPTSGRGNEQFF TRBV6-2/TRBV6-3 . TRBJ2-1 TRBD2
TGTGCCAGCAGCTTAAAAAAGGGAGTCTATGGCTACACCTTC CASSLKKGVYGYTF TRBV7-9 . TRBJ1-2 .
TGTGCCAGCAGCCCCGCACGGGGAACCAGAGGCTACGAGCAGTACTTC CASSPARGTRGYEQYF TRBV7-8 . TRBJ2-7 .
TGTGCCACCAGTGATCAGGACAATCAGCCCCAGCATTTT CATSDQDNQPQHF TRBV24-1 . TRBJ1-5 .
TGCAGTGCTAGAGATGGTAGGGGATATCAGCCCCAGCATTTT CSARDGRGYQPQHF TRBV20-1 few TRBJ1-5 .
TGTGCCAGCAGCTTAGAAATCAGGACAGGAGCTTTCTTT CASSLEIRTGAFF TRBV7-9 once TRBJ1-1 TRBD1
TGTGCCAGCACCACCCTGAAAGCGGGAGGTCCCTACGAGCAGTACTTC CASTTLKAGGPYEQYF TRBV7-2 . TRBJ2-7 TRBD2
TGCAGTGCGGCCCCCCGCGCGGGATCCTACGAGCAGTACTTC CSAAPRAGSYEQYF TRBV20-1 . TRBJ2-7 .
TGTGCCAGCAGCAAGCAGAGTTTCTCTAGCACAGATACGCAGTATTTT CASSKQSFSSTDTQYF TRBV7-9 . TRBJ2-3 .
TGTGCCAGCTCACCACGGAATCAGCCCCAGCATTTT CASSPRNQPQHF TRBV18 . TRBJ1-5 .
TGTGCCAGCACCACCCAGGGAAACACTGAAGCTTTCTTT CASTTQGNTEAFF TRBV12-3/TRBV12-4 . TRBJ1-1 .
TGCAGTGCTAGACTAGAGCGGACTAGCGGGAGAGCGGGGACAGATACGCAGTATTTT CSARLERTSGRAGTDTQYF TRBV20-1 . TRBJ2-3 TRBD2
TGTGCCACCAGTGACTCCGGGACGGGGAACTCCTACGAGCAGTACTTC CATSDSGTGNSYEQYF TRBV24-1 few TRBJ2-7 .
TGTGCCAGCAGCTTAGCGCCAGCAGACCAAGAGACCCAGTACTTC CASSLAPADQETQYF TRBV7-9 . TRBJ2-5 .
TGCAGTGCGACTACTACCGGGACAACCATCTACGAGCAGTACTTC CSATTTGTTIYEQYF TRBV20-1 . TRBJ2-7 .
TGTGCCAGCAGCCGGAATAATGGGTACGAGCAGTACTTC CASSRNNGYEQYF TRBV6-2/TRBV6-3 . TRBJ2-7 .
TGTGCCAGCAGCCGCGCGACTTACTCCTACGAGCAGTACTTC CASSRATYSYEQYF TRBV7-9 few TRBJ2-7 .
TGTGCCAGCGATTCGACAGTGTCCTACGAGCAGTACTTC CASDSTVSYEQYF TRBV6-1 . TRBJ2-7 .
TGCAGTGCTAGAGTACAGGACCTCTCCCCTTATAGCAATCAGCCCCAGCATTTT CSARVQDLSPYSNQPQHF TRBV20-1 few TRBJ1-5 .
TGTGCCAGCTCCCGAGGGGGGGCCGACTACAATGAGCAGTTCTTC CASSRGGADYNEQFF TRBV5-4 . TRBJ2-1 .
TGTGCCAGTAGTATGAGGCGGGAGGGCCTCTACGAGCAGTACTTC CASSMRREGLYEQYF TRBV19 . TRBJ2-7 TRBD2
TGCAGTGCTGGGCATCGACAGGGTAACAATCAGCCCCAGCATTTT CSAGHRQGNNQPQHF TRBV20-1 . TRBJ1-5 TRBD1
TGCGCCAGCAGTGAGGCCTCCCGGGATGAAGCTTTCTTT CASSEASRDEAFF TRBV10-2 . TRBJ1-1 .
TGCAGTGCTGGGACTAGCGGCCGCACAGATACGCAGTATTTT CSAGTSGRTDTQYF TRBV20-1 . TRBJ2-3 TRBD2
TGTGCCAGTAGTAACAGACCAAGCGGGAGCTCCTACAATGAGCAGTTCTTC CASSNRPSGSSYNEQFF TRBV19 . TRBJ2-1 TRBD2
TGTGCCACCAGCAGAACCACCGGGGGACAAAGCAATCAGCCCCAGCATTTT CATSRTTGGQSNQPQHF TRBV15 . TRBJ1-5 .
TGTGCCAGTAGTATGAATCTGGCCAATGGGGAGACCCAGTACTTC CASSMNLANGETQYF TRBV19 . TRBJ2-5 .
TGTGCCAGCAGTAGGACAGGGATCTCTGGAAACACCATATATTTT CASSRTGISGNTIYF TRBV27 . TRBJ1-3 TRBD1
TGTGCCAGCAGCTTAGTCAGGGCTGGAAACACCATATATTTT CASSLVRAGNTIYF TRBV7-2 . TRBJ1-3 .